This TCR beta chain was sequenced in a study of PD-1 blockade in classical Hodgkin lymphoma. Study-wide results and limits: Whoever responded completely had baseline diversity much like that seen in newly diagnosed patients. The authors have not defined what causes the repertoire differences, possibly disease activity or prior therapy.

Method: immunoSEQ multiplex PCR; TCRdb's copy keeps in-frame clones and lacks some. The sample yields nearly 50,000 clones, around 74% seen once. V lost 0 bases, J lost 4 bases, and 4 bases lay in between. The CDR3 has 12 residues. The germline CDR1 and CDR2 sequences are SGDLS and YYNGEE. Indicated time point: cycle 4 day 1 (C4D1), after around six weeks of nivolumab. With no exception, relapse followed autologous stem cell transplantation in all patients, and brentuximab vedotin exposure varied. Concerning this clone: Its antigen is undetermined.

The specimen comprised peripheral blood mononuclear cells (PBMCs), sampled before the fourth cycle of nivolumab. The chain carries TRBV9 and TRBJ1-2; D is uncertain. The sequence was obtained from a human donor with classical Hodgkin lymphoma. CDR3 protein: CASSVGGYGYTF. The CDR3 region has the DNA TGTGCCAGCAGCGTAGGGGGCTATGGCTACACCTTC.